This TCR beta chain was sequenced in a study of T cells after yellow fever vaccination. Study-wide findings and caveats: At approximately 96% for CD4 and roughly 87% for CD8, most primary-vaccination clones showed up again after the booster.

The sample holds many counts of this clonotype. As yet, its antigen is unknown. The V gene's germline CDR1 is LGHNA and CDR2 YSLEER. CDR3 length: 16 amino acids. V dropped 1 base and J dropped 2; count of bases not matched to a gene: 6. TCRdb independently ran MiXCR on the 5' RACE reads; one entry per CDR3 protein. The table lists 200,000 to 300,000 distinct CDR3 sequences, approximately 3.5% of them singletons. The receptor was isolated from a man between 18 and 29 years old who received the YFV17D yellow fever vaccine. V gene TRBV4-3 combines with J gene TRBJ2-7; 9 bases line up with TRBD2. The sequenced sample was PBMCs, obtained 15 days after the yellow fever booster vaccination. CDR3 region: CASSQVQRGAPYEQYF. CDR3 in DNA: TGCGCCAGCAGCCAAGTTCAGCGGGGGGCTCCCTACGAGCAGTACTTC.